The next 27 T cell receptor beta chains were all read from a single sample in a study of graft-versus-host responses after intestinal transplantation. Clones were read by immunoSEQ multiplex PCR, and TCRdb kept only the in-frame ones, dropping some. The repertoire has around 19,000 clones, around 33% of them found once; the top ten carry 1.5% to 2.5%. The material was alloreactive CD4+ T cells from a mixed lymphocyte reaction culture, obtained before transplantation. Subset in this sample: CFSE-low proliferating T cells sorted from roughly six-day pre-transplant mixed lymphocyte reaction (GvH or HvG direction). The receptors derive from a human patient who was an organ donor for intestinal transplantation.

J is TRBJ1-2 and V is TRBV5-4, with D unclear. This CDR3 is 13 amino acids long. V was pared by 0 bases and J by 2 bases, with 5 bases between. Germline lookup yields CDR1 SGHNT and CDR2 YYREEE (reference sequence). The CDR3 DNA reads TGTGCCAGCAGCTTGGGAGGAAACTATGGCTACACCTTC. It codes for CASSLGGNYGYTF.

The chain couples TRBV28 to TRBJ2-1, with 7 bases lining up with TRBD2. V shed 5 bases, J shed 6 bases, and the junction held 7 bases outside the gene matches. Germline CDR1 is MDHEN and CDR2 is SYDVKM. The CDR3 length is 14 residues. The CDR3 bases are TGTGCCAGCAGTCCTAGACTAGCTCTCAATGAGCAGTTCTTC. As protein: CASSPRLALNEQFF. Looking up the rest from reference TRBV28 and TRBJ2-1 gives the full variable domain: DVKVTQSSRYLVKRTGEKVFLECVQDMDHENMFWYRQDPGLGLRLIYFSYDVKMKEKGDIPEGYSVSREKKERFSLILESASTNQTSMYLCASSPRLALNEQFFGPGTRLTVL.

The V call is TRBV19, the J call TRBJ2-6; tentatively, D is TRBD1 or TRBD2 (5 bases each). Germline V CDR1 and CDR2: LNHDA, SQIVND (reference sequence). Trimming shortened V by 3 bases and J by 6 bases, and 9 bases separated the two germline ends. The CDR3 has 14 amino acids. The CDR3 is CASSIPGLANVLTF. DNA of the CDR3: TGTGCCAGTAGTATTCCGGGGCTGGCCAACGTCCTGACTTTC.

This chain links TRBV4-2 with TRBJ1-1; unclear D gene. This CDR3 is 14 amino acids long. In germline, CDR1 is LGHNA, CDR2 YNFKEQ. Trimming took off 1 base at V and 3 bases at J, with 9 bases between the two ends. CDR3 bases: TGTGCCAGCAGCCAAGCCGTGGGATACACTGAAGCTTTCTTT. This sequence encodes CASSQAVGYTEAFF.

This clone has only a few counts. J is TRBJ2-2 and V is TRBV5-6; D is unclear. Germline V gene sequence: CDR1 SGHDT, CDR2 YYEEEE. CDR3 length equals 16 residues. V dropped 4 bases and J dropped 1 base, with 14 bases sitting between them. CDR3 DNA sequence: TGTGCCAGCAGCCCGAAGGGTTGGGGGAACACCGGGGAGCTGTTTTTT. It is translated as CASSPKGWGNTGELFF. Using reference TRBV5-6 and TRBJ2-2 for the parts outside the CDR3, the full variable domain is DAGVTQSPTHLIKTRGQQVTLRCSPKSGHDTVSWYQQALGQGPQFIFQYYEEEERQRGNFPDRFSGHQFPNYSSELNVNALLLGDSALYLCASSPKGWGNTGELFFGEGSRLTVL.

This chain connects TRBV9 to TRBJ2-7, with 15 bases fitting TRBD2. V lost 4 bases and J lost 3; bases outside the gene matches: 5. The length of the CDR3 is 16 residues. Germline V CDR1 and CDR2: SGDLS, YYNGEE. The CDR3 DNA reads TGTGCCAGCAGCCCTGGGACTAGCGGGAGGATCTACGAGCAGTACTTC. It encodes CASSPGTSGRIYEQYF.

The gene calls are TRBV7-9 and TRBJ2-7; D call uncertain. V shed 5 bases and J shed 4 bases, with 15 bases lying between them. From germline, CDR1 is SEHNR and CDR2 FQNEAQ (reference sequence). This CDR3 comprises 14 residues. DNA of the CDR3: TGTGCCAGCAGCCTGGAAAGGGCCGGGTACGAGCAGTACTTC. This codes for CASSLERAGYEQYF. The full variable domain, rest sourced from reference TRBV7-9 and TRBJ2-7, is DTGVSQNPRHKITKRGQNVTFRCDPISEHNRLYWYRQTLGQGPEFLTYFQNEAQLEKSRLLSDRFSAERPKGSFSTLEIQRTEQGDSAMYLCASSLERAGYEQYFGPGTRLTVT.

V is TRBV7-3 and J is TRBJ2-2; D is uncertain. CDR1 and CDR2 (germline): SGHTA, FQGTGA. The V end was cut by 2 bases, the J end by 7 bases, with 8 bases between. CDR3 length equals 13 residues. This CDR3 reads CASSLDWGGELFF. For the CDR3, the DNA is TGTGCCAGCAGCTTAGATTGGGGCGGGGAGCTGTTTTTT.

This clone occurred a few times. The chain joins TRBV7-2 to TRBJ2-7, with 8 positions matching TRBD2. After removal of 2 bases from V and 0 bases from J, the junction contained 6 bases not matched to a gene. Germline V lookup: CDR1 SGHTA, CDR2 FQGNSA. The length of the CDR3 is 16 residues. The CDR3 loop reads CASSLRAGASSYEQYF. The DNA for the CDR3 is TGTGCCAGCAGCTTAAGAGCGGGAGCGAGCTCCTACGAGCAGTACTTC.

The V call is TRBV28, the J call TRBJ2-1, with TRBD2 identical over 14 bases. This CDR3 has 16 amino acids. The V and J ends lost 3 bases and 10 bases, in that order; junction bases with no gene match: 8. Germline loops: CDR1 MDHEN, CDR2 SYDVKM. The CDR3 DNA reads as TGTGCCAGCAGTTTCCCAAGACTAGCGGGAGGGGGGGAGCAGTTCTTC. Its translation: CASSFPRLAGGGEQFF.

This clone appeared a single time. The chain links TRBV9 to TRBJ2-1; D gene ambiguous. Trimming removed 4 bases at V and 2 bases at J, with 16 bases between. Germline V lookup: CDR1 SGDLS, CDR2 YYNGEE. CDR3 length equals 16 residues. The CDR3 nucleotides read TGTGCCAGCAGCCTAGGGCCGCCAAGCCCCTACAATGAGCAGTTCTTC. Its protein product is CASSLGPPSPYNEQFF.

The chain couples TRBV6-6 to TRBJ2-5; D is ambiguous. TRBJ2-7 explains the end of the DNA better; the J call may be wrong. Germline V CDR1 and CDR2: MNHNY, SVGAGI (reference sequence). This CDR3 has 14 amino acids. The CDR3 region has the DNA TGTGCCAGCAGTGCGCTTTTCGCGCCCCACGAGCAGTACTTC. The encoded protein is CASSALFAPHEQYF.

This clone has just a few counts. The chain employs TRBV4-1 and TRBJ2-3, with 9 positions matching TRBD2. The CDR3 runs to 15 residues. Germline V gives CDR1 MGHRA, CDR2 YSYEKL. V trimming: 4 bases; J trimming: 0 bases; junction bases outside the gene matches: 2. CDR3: CASSRREGSTDTQYF. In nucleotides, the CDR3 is TGCGCCAGCAGCCGGCGGGAGGGGAGCACAGATACGCAGTATTTT.

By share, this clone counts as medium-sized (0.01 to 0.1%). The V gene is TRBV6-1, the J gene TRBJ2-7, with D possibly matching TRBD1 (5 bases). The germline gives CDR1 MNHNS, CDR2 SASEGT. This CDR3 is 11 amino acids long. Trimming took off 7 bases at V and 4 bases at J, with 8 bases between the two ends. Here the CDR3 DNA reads TGTGCCAGCACCGACAGTTACGAGCAGTACTTC. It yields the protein CASTDSYEQYF.

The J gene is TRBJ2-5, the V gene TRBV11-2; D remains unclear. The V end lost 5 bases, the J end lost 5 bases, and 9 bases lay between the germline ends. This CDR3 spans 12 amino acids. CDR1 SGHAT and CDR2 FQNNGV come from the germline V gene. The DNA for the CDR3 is TGTGCCAGCAGCATCAGTTACGAGACCCAGTACTTC. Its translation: CASSISYETQYF.

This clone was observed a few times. CDR3 sequence (DNA): TGCAGCGTTGAGAGGGGAGGAGAGACCCAGTACTTC. Amino acids: CSVERGGETQYF. The rearrangement links TRBV29-1 to TRBJ2-5; possibly TRBD2 for D (6 bases). This CDR3 has 12 amino acids. Germline V gene lookup returns CDR1 SQVTM and CDR2 ANQGSEA. V lost 3 bases and J 4 bases, leaving 9 bases between the germline ends.

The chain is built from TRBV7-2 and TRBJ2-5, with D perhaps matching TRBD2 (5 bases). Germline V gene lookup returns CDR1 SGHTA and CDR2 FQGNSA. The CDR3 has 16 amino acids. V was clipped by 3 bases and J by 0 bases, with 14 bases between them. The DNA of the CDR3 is TGTGCCAGCAGCTTTCAATTGAGGGTCAACCAAGAGACCCAGTACTTC. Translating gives CASSFQLRVNQETQYF. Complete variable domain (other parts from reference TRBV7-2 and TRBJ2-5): GAGVSQSPSNKVTEKGKDVELRCDPISGHTALYWYRQSLGQGLEFLIYFQGNSAPDKSGLPSDRFSAERTGGSVSTLTIQRTQQEDSAVYLCASSFQLRVNQETQYFGPGTRLLVL.

The CDR3 reads CASSPLLSGTQETQYF. The CDR3 DNA reads TGCGCCAGCAGCCCCCTCTTGTCCGGGACACAAGAGACCCAGTACTTC. The chain employs TRBV5-1 and TRBJ2-5, with TRBD1 as a possible D gene (6 bases). This CDR3 spans 16 amino acids. Trimming took off 4 bases at V and 2 bases at J, with 18 bases between the two ends. CDR1 SGHRS and CDR2 YFSETQ come from the germline V gene.

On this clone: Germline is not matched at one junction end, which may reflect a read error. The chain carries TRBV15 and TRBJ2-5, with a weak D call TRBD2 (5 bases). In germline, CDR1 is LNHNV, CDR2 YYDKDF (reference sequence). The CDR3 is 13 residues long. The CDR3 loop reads CATSRAYSVHGDF. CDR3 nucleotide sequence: TGTGCCACCAGCAGAGCGTACAGCGTCCACGGGGACTTC.

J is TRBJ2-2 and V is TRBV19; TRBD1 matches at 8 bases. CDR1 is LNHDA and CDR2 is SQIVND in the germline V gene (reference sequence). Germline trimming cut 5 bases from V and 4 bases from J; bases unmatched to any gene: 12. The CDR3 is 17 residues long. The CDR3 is CASSWFRGRGITGELFF. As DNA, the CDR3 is TGTGCCAGTAGTTGGTTCAGGGGGCGCGGGATCACCGGGGAGCTGTTTTTT.

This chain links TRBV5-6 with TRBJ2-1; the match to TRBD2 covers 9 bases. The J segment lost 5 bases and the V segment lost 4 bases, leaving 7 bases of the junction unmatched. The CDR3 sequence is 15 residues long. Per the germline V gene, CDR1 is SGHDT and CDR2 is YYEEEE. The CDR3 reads CASSLPGLADNEQFF. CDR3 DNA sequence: TGTGCCAGCAGCCTACCGGGACTAGCTGACAATGAGCAGTTCTTC.

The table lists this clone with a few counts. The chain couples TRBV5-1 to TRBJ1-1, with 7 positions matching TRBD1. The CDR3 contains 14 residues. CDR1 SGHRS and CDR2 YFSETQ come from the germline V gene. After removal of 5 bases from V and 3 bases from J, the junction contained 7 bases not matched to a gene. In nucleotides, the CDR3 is TGCGCCAGCAGTTCGGGACAGCCTGACACTGAAGCTTTCTTT. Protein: CASSSGQPDTEAFF.

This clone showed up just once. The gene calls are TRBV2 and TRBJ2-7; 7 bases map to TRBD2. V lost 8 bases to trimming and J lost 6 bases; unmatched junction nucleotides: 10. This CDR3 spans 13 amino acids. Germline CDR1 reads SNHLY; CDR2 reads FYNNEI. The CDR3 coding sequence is TGTGCCAGCGATGGGCGACTAGCTGCCGAGCAGTACTTC. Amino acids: CASDGRLAAEQYF.

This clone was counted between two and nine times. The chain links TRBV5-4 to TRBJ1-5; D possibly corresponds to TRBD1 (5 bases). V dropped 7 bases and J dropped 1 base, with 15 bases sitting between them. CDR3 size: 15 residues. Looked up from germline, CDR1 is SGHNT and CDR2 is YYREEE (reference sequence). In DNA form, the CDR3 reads TGTGCCAGCTTACCCCCGGGGGACAGCAATCAGCCCCAGCATTTT. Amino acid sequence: CASLPPGDSNQPQHF.

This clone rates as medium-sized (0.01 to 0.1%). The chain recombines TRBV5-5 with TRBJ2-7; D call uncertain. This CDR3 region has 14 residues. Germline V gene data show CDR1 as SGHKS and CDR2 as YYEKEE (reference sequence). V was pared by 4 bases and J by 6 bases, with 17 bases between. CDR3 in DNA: TGTGCCAGCAGCCGTACTTACACCCTCGGCGAGCAGTACTTC. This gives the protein CASSRTYTLGEQYF. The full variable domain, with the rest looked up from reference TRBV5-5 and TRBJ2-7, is DAGVTQSPTHLIKTRGQQVTLRCSPISGHKSVSWYQQVLGQGPQFIFQYYEKEERGRGNFPDRFSARQFPNYSSELNVNALLLGDSALYLCASSRTYTLGEQYFGPGTRLTVT.

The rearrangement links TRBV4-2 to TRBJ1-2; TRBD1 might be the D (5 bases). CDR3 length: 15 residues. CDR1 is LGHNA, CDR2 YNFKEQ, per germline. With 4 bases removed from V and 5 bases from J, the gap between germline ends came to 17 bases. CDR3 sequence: CASSRYKQDVYGYTF. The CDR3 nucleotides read TGTGCCAGCAGCCGGTACAAACAGGACGTTTATGGCTACACCTTC.

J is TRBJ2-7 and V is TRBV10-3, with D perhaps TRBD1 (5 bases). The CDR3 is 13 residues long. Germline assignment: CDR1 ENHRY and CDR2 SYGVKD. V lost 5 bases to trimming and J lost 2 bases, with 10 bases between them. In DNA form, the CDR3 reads TGTGCCATCAGTAGGGGCGACGCCTACGAGCAGTACTTC. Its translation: CAISRGDAYEQYF.